This T cell receptor beta chain originates from a study of T cells in localized non-small cell lung cancer. After removal of 7 bases from V and 8 bases from J, the junction contained 5 bases not matched to a gene. Germline V CDR1 and CDR2: GTSNPN, SVGIG (reference sequence). This CDR3 contains 12 residues. The data were produced by immunoSEQ multiplex PCR, yet TCRdb's version contains in-frame clones alone and is incomplete. The sample shows thousands of clones, more than 35% of them seen only once. This material consisted of normal lung tissue next to the tumor, taken before any cancer treatment. The chain links TRBV30 to TRBJ1-4, with 9 positions matching TRBD1. The receptor was isolated from a male donor older than 55 with stage I lung adenocarcinoma. The CDR3 sequence is CASLQGAEKLFF. CDR3 DNA sequence: TGTGCCTCCCTACAGGGGGCCGAAAAACTGTTTTTT.